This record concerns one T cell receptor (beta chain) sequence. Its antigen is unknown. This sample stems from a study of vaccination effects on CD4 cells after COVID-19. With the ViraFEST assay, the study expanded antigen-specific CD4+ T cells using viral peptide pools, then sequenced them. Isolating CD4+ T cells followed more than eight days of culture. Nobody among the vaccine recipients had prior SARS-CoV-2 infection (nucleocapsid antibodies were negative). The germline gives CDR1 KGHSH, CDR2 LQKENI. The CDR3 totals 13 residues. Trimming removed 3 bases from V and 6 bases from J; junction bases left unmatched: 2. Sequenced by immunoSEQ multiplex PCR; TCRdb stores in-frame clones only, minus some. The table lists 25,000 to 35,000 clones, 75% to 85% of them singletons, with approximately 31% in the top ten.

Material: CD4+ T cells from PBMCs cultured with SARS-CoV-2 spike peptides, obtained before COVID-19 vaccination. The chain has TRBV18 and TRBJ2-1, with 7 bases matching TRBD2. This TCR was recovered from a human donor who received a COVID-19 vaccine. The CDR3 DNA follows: TGTGCCAGCTCACCGGGGGGGAGCAATGAGCAGTTCTTC. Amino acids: CASSPGGSNEQFF.